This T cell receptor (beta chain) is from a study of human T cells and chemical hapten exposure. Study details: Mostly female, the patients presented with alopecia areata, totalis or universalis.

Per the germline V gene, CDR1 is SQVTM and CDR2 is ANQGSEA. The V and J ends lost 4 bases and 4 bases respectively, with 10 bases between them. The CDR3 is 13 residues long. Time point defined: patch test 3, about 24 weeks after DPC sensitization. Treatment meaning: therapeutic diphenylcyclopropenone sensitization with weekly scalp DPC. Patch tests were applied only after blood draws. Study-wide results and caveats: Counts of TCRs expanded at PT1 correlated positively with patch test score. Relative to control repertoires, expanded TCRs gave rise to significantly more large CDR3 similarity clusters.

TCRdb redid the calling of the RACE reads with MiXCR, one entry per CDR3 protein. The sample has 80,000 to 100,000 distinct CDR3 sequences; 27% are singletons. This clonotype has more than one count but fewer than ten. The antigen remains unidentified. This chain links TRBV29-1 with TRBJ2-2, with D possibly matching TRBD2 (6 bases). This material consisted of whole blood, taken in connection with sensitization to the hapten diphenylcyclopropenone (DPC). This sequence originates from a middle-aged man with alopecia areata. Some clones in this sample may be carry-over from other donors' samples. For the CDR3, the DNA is TGCAGCGTTGGTCGGGGAGGCACCGGGGAGCTGTTTTTT. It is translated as CSVGRGGTGELFF.